The 9 T cell receptor beta chains below all came from one sample that was sequenced in a study of blood T cell repertoires in COVID-19. Data came from immunoSEQ multiplex PCR; TCRdb stores just in-frame clones and leaves some out. Of about 370,000 clones listed, around 87% are singletons. The sample comprised PBMCs or T cells enriched from blood (not recorded which). Receptors were obtained from a man aged 18 to 29 who had recovered from COVID-19.

The genes are TRBV3-1 (or the pseudogene TRBV3-2) and TRBJ1-6; D might be TRBD1 (6 bases). V lost 2 bases, J lost 3 bases, and 14 bases lay in between. Germline V gives CDR1 LGHDT, CDR2 YNNKEL (reference sequence). This CDR3 contains 17 residues. CDR3 DNA sequence: TGTGCCAGCAGCCAATCTCCGGGACAACACTATAATTCACCCCTCCACTTT. It yields the protein CASSQSPGQHYNSPLHF.

The chain joins TRBV7-3 to TRBJ2-7; D possibly corresponds to TRBD2 (7 bases). Between the trimmed V and J ends, which lost 2 bases and 5 bases, there was a span of 10 bases. Germline V CDR1 and CDR2: SGHTA, FQGTGA. The CDR3 totals 13 residues. The CDR3 region is CASSLVGGDEQYF. The CDR3 region has the DNA TGTGCCAGCAGCTTAGTAGGGGGGGACGAGCAGTACTTC.

The chain is built from TRBV5-1 and TRBJ1-5, with TRBD1 matching 10 bases. V was pared by 4 bases and J by 0 bases, with 4 bases of the junction left unmatched. There are 16 residues in the CDR3. In germline, CDR1 is SGHRS, CDR2 YFSETQ. CDR3 sequence (DNA): TGCGCCAGCAGCAAGGGGACAGGGGATAGCAATCAGCCCCAGCATTTT. Encoded protein: CASSKGTGDSNQPQHF.

V and J are TRBV4-3 and TRBJ1-1; TRBD1 matches at 9 bases. CDR1 LGHNA and CDR2 YSLEER come from the germline V gene. Germline trimming cut 4 bases from V and 4 bases from J; bases unmatched to any gene: 10. The CDR3 consists of 16 residues. CDR3 sequence: CASSPDFRDRVTEAFF. Written as DNA, the CDR3 is TGCGCCAGCAGCCCAGACTTCCGGGACAGGGTCACTGAAGCTTTCTTT.

V is TRBV5-1 and J is TRBJ2-1; TRBD2 matches at 9 bases. With V trimmed by 2 bases and J by 7 bases, 7 bases remained unmatched. Germline CDR1 reads SGHRS; CDR2 reads YFSETQ. The CDR3 is 15 residues long. This CDR3 is CASSFPAGGRNEQFF. The CDR3 DNA is TGCGCCAGCAGCTTTCCAGCGGGGGGTCGGAATGAGCAGTTCTTC.

This chain links TRBV7-6 with TRBJ2-2; 13 bases align to TRBD2. Germline loops: CDR1 SGHVS, CDR2 FNYEAQ. The CDR3 is 18 residues long. J lost 6 bases, V lost 4 bases, and 11 bases had no gene match. This chain's CDR3 is CASSSPTSGGPKAGELFF. The CDR3 DNA reads TGTGCCAGCAGCTCCCCGACTAGCGGGGGGCCTAAAGCCGGGGAGCTGTTTTTT.

A word on this clone: This CDR3 is also generated by other DNA sequences in the sample. The chain has TRBV19 and TRBJ1-2; 7 bases agree with TRBD1. The CDR3 is 13 amino acids. In germline, CDR1 is LNHDA, CDR2 SQIVND (reference sequence). J gave up 2 bases and V 3 bases, and 0 bases lay outside the gene matches. The chain's CDR3 is CASSMGQNYGYTF. CDR3 nucleotide sequence: TGTGCCAGTAGTATGGGACAGAACTATGGCTACACCTTC. The full variable domain, its missing parts supplied by reference TRBV19 and TRBJ1-2, is DGGITQSPKYLFRKEGQNVTLSCEQNLNHDAMYWYRQDPGQGLRLIYYSQIVNDFQKGDIAEGYSVSREKKESFPLTVTSAQKNPTAFYLCASSMGQNYGYTFGSGTRLTVV.

Written as DNA, the CDR3 is TGTGCCAGCAGCCCGGGACTAGCGGCTAGCACAGATACGCAGTATTTT. Translated: CASSPGLAASTDTQYF. This rearrangement joins TRBV7-3 to TRBJ2-3; 11 bases agree with TRBD2. Trimming cost V 5 bases and J 0 bases; bases outside gene matches: 4. CDR3 length: 16 amino acids. Germline V gives CDR1 SGHTA, CDR2 FQGTGA.

The chain links TRBV30 to TRBJ2-3, with D tentatively TRBD2 (5 bases). Deletions cut 3 bases from V and 1 base from J, with 8 bases between. There are 13 residues in the CDR3. Per the germline V gene, CDR1 is GTSNPN and CDR2 is SVGIG (reference sequence). The CDR3 loop is CAWSPGGTDTQYF. DNA of the CDR3: TGTGCCTGGAGCCCCGGGGGCACAGATACGCAGTATTTT.